The 14 T cell receptor beta chains below come from one sample, sequenced in a study of spatial heterogeneity in lung cancer. Time point of the sample: sample taken at primary tumor resection. Without sorting, whole RNA was sequenced from tumor, nontumor lung or frozen PBMC. One entry per CDR3 protein results from TCRdb running MiXCR on the 5' RACE reads. The data show more than 10,000 distinct CDR3 sequences, with about 3.8% seen just once and less than 50% held by the top ten. The source was PBMCs, collected at surgery. The receptors stem from a male donor with early-stage non-small cell lung cancer.

At least ten counts were recorded for this clonotype. A library prepared for alpha chains yielded this beta chain as an off-target read; its size is of little meaning. This chain connects TRBV28 to TRBJ2-4; TRBD2 is a possible D gene (6 bases). The germline gives CDR1 MDHEN, CDR2 SYDVKM. The V end was cut by 4 bases, the J end by 2 bases, with 9 bases between. The CDR3 is 14 residues long. The CDR3 DNA sequence: TGTGCCAGCAGTTCCGGGGGATCCAAAAACATTCAGTACTTC. Its protein product is CASSSGGSKNIQYF.

As regards this clonotype: For a library built for alpha chains, this beta chain is a stray read; little rests on its size. The rearrangement joins TRBV6-1 to TRBJ1-1; possible D gene TRBD1, 6 bases. Trimming cost V 4 bases and J 6 bases, with 15 bases left between them. CDR3 length: 14 amino acids. Per the germline V gene, CDR1 is MNHNS and CDR2 is SASEGT. In DNA, the CDR3 is TGTGCCAGCAGTGCCCACCGGGACACCCCTGAAGCTTTCTTT. This translates into CASSAHRDTPEAFF.

This clonotype was picked up many times. The library was built for alpha chains, so this beta chain is an off-target read and its size means little. This chain joins TRBV4-3 and TRBJ2-7; unclear D gene. The CDR3 loop spans 15 amino acids. V lost 2 bases and J lost 1, with 12 bases in between. The germline V gene encodes CDR1 LGHNA and CDR2 YSLEER. The CDR3 coding sequence is TGCGCCAGCAGCCAAATCCTTACGGAGTCCTACGAGCAGTACTTC. It codes for CASSQILTESYEQYF.

There are many counts of this clonotype. Since the library was made to target alpha chains, this beta chain is a stray read and its abundance is not meaningful. This sequence joins TRBV5-1 and TRBJ2-7; 9 bases fit TRBD1. The CDR3 has 16 amino acids. CDR1 and CDR2 from the germline V gene are SGHRS and YFSETQ. V lost 4 bases and J lost 3; bases outside the gene matches: 11. The CDR3 protein is CASSQLGGTGNYEQYF. CDR3 nucleotides: TGCGCCAGCAGCCAACTTGGAGGGACAGGGAACTACGAGCAGTACTTC.

The table lists this clonotype with many counts. The library was designed around alpha chains, so this beta chain is a stray read whose abundance carries little weight. The CDR3 region is CASSYGQGRGYTF. The CDR3 DNA sequence: TGTGCCAGCAGTTACGGACAGGGAAGAGGCTACACCTTC. The chain uses TRBV6-5 and TRBJ1-2; 8 bases are a match to TRBD1. J gave up 8 bases and V 2 bases, and 4 bases lay outside the gene matches. Germline lookup yields CDR1 MNHEY and CDR2 SVGAGI. The CDR3 covers 13 residues.

This clonotype was recorded at least ten times. Because the library targeted alpha chains, this beta chain is an off-target read whose size means little. The chain employs TRBV5-1 and TRBJ2-7, with D unclear. CDR1 and CDR2 from the germline V gene are SGHRS and YFSETQ. Trimming stripped 0 bases from V and 3 bases from J, with 10 bases between. This CDR3 is 14 amino acids long. The CDR3 loop reads CASSLAGSDYEQYF. The CDR3 nucleotides read TGCGCCAGCAGCTTGGCCGGGTCCGACTACGAGCAGTACTTC.

Worth noting for this clonotype: Within a library made for alpha chains, this beta chain is off target, and its count is uninformative. This rearrangement joins TRBV5-5 to TRBJ1-1; a weak D match, TRBD1 (6 bases). The V end lost 3 bases, the J end lost 3 bases, and 21 bases lay between the germline ends. Germline V lookup: CDR1 SGHKS, CDR2 YYEKEE (reference sequence). This CDR3 region has 17 residues. CDR3 DNA: TGTGCCAGCAGCTCCGAAAGGACGGTGAAGGGGGACACTGAAGCTTTCTTT. It codes for CASSSERTVKGDTEAFF. Supplemented by reference TRBV5-5 and TRBJ1-1, the full variable domain reads DAGVTQSPTHLIKTRGQQVTLRCSPISGHKSVSWYQQVLGQGPQFIFQYYEKEERGRGNFPDRFSARQFPNYSSELNVNALLLGDSALYLCASSSERTVKGDTEAFFGQGTRLTVV.

This clonotype is large (0.1 to 1%) by share. With the library built for alpha chains, this beta chain is off target and its frequency is not meaningful. This chain uses TRBV4-3 with TRBJ2-1, with 8 bases matching TRBD1. This CDR3 has 15 residues. V trimming: 3 bases; J trimming: 8 bases; junction bases outside the gene matches: 9. CDR1 is LGHNA, CDR2 YSLEER, per germline. CDR3 in amino acids: CASSQRGQGADEQFF. The CDR3 coding sequence is TGCGCCAGCAGCCAGAGGGGGCAGGGGGCGGATGAGCAGTTCTTC.

This clonotype was detected many times. This beta chain appears as a stray read in a library generated for alpha chains; its size is not informative. The V gene is TRBV7-3, the J gene TRBJ2-2, with 11 nucleotides matching TRBD2. Germline CDR1 is SGHTA and CDR2 is FQGTGA. V was clipped by 6 bases and J by 4 bases; unmatched bases: 4. This CDR3 is 15 amino acids long. The DNA for the CDR3 is TGTGCCAGCAGTCCCGGACTAGCGGGCACCGGGGAGCTGTTTTTT. Translating it yields CASSPGLAGTGELFF.

In regard to this clonotype: Little can be read into the size of this beta chain, an off-target read in a library designed for alpha chains. The chain uses TRBV5-4 and TRBJ2-1; TRBD2 might be the D (6 bases). The V and J ends lost 5 bases and 10 bases respectively, with 13 bases between them. The CDR3 is 12 amino acids. The germline CDR1 and CDR2 sequences are SGHNT and YYREEE (reference sequence). The DNA for the CDR3 is TGTGCCAGCAGTCGGGACTCTGGGGAGCAGTTCTTC. The encoded protein is CASSRDSGEQFF.

This clonotype was found many times. The size of this beta chain means little, since it is a stray read in a library made for alpha chains. The chain joins TRBV11-2 to TRBJ1-1; D gene uncertain. Trimming took 0 bases from V and 1 from J, leaving 6 bases between them. CDR3 size: 14 residues. Germline V lookup: CDR1 SGHAT, CDR2 FQNNGV. CDR3 DNA sequence: TGTGCCAGCAGCTTAGATTGGGGGAACACTGAAGCTTTCTTT. As protein: CASSLDWGNTEAFF.

This clonotype was recorded many times. This beta chain was picked up by a library intended for alpha chains and is off target, so its count carries little meaning. This chain joins TRBV27 and TRBJ2-3; possibly TRBD1 or TRBD2 for D (5 bases each). V lost 4 bases to trimming and J lost 6 bases, with 14 bases between them. CDR3 length: 14 amino acids. CDR1 and CDR2 (germline): MNHEY, SMNVEV (reference sequence). The CDR3 DNA reads as TGTGCCAGCAGTTCGAGGAGTTGGGGGGATACGCAGTATTTT. Protein product: CASSSRSWGDTQYF.

This clonotype was counted ten times or more. As an off-target read in a library built for alpha chains, this beta chain has a frequency of little significance. This chain joins TRBV7-3 and TRBJ2-5, with D perhaps matching TRBD2 (6 bases). CDR3 length: 15 amino acids. Germline V gene lookup returns CDR1 SGHTA and CDR2 FQGTGA. V lost 2 bases and J lost 6, with 16 bases in between. CDR3 DNA sequence: TGTGCCAGCAGCTTAGGGGGACTCCGGGAGCAGACCCAGTACTTC. Its protein product is CASSLGGLREQTQYF.

This clonotype was counted many times. This beta chain slipped into a library made for alpha chains as a stray read, so its size is not meaningful. This rearrangement joins TRBV7-9 to TRBJ2-5; perhaps TRBD2 as D (6 bases). V lost 7 bases, J lost 5 bases, and 17 bases lay in between. CDR1 is SEHNR, CDR2 FQNEAQ, per germline (reference sequence). The CDR3 loop spans 14 amino acids. The CDR3 DNA is TGTGCCAGCACCTTGGAGGGCGCAGCGGAGACCCAGTACTTC. This translates into CASTLEGAAETQYF.